This TCR beta chain is from a study of CD8 T cells in ankylosing spondylitis. This clonotype occurred many times. TCRdb recomputed calls from the 5' RACE reads with MiXCR, one row per CDR3 protein. The data hold a few hundred thousand distinct CDR3 sequences, with roughly a tenth observed a single time. Germline V gene lookup returns CDR1 SGHRS and CDR2 YFSETQ. Trimming pared 4 bases from V and 3 bases from J, leaving 13 bases between. This CDR3 is built from 14 residues. This sequence originates from a male donor with ankylosing spondylitis or in good health (not recorded which). Sequenced material: blood, either unsorted or a sorted T cell fraction (not recorded which). This chain links TRBV5-1 with TRBJ1-1, with unresolved D. The CDR3 DNA is TGCGCCAGCAGCCCAAGGATGGTCGACACTGAAGCTTTCTTT. Its protein product is CASSPRMVDTEAFF.